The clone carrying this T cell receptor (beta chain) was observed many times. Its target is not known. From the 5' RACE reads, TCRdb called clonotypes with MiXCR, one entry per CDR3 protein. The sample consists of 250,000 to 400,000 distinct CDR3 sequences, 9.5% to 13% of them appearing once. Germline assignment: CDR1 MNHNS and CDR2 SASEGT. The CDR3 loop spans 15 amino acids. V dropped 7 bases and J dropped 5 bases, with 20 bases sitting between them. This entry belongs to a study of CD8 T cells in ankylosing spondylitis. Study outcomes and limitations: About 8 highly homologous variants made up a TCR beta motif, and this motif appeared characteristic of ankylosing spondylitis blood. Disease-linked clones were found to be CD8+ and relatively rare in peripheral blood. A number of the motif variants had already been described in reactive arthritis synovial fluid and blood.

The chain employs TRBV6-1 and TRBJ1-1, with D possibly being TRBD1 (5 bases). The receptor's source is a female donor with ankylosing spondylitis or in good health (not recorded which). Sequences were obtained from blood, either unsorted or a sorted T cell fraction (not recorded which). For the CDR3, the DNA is TGTGCCAGCACCGGACCGGGACCCCAGGGAACTGAAGCTTTCTTT. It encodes CASTGPGPQGTEAFF.